This is a list of T cell receptor beta chains from one sample in a study of cytomegalovirus exposure and HLA in healthy donors. The protocol was immunoSEQ multiplex PCR, while the TCRdb copy is restricted to in-frame clones and leaves out a portion. This sample has about 140,000 clones, with over 75% found just once. The specimen was PBMCs. The receptor source for this set is a woman aged 35 to 49 in good health and CMV-seronegative. CDR3s include the opening cysteine and the closing phenylalanine or tryptophan. The order of the fields is V gene, D gene, J gene, clone size, CDR3 DNA, CDR3 protein. D genes are given only for firm matches. Clone size is given for some rows only: seen once, a few or many times, or a class if the clone is expanded.

TRBV6-6	TRBD1	TRBJ1-5	.	TGTGCCAGCACCTTACAGGGGGCAAGCAATCAGCCCCAGCATTTT	CASTLQGASNQPQHF
TRBV2	.	TRBJ2-2	.	TGTGCCAGCAAACAGATCACCGGGGAGCTGTTTTTT	CASKQITGELFF
TRBV28	TRBD2	TRBJ2-3	.	TGTGCCACCAAGGGAGGGACTAGCGGCACAGATACGCAGTATTTT	CATKGGTSGTDTQYF
TRBV11-3	TRBD1	TRBJ2-2	.	TGTGCCAGCAGCTCCTGGGACAGTTGGAGTTCGAACACCGGGGAGCTGTTTTTT	CASSSWDSWSSNTGELFF
TRBV18	.	TRBJ2-7	once	TGTGCCAGCTCACCAGGTTCGGTTACCTACGAGCAGTACTTC	CASSPGSVTYEQYF
TRBV5-6	.	TRBJ2-2	.	TGTGCCAGCAGCTCACTATACGAGAACACCGGGGAGCTGTTTTTT	CASSSLYENTGELFF
TRBV5-6	TRBD2	TRBJ2-7	.	TGTGCCAGCAGTCTGGGGGGTGGAAGCGGGGGCGAGCAGTACTTC	CASSLGGGSGGEQYF
TRBV6-5	.	TRBJ1-5	.	TGTGCCAGCAGTTACGGGGAGGGTCAGCCCCAGCATTTT	CASSYGEGQPQHF
TRBV27	TRBD2	TRBJ2-5	.	TGTGCCAGCAGTAAGGGACTAGCGGGAGTAGGAGAGACCCAGTACTTC	CASSKGLAGVGETQYF
TRBV30	.	TRBJ2-7	.	TGTGCCTGGAGCGGGAGTACCGCCTACGAGCAGTACTTC	CAWSGSTAYEQYF
TRBV6-1	TRBD1	TRBJ2-7	.	TGTGCCAGCAGCCGGGACAGTACCTTCTACGAGCAGTACTTC	CASSRDSTFYEQYF
TRBV19	.	TRBJ2-6	.	TGTGCCAGTAGTATGGGCGGGATCTCTGGGGCCAACGTCCTGACTTTC	CASSMGGISGANVLTF
TRBV5-4	.	TRBJ2-5	.	TGTGCCAGCAGCTTACGGGGGACCCTCCAAGAGACCCAGTACTTC	CASSLRGTLQETQYF
TRBV5-6	TRBD2	TRBJ2-3	.	TGTGCCAGCAGCTTGCCCCACTCGCGGGGGACAGATACGCAGTATTTT	CASSLPHSRGTDTQYF
TRBV19	TRBD1	TRBJ2-2	.	TGTGCCAGTAGTATATTGGACAGGGTGGCCGGGGAGCTGTTTTTT	CASSILDRVAGELFF
TRBV16	TRBD1	TRBJ2-5	.	TGTGCCAGCAGCCGGAACAGGGGTGGAGAGACCCAGTACTTC	CASSRNRGGETQYF
TRBV11-2	TRBD1	TRBJ1-2	.	TGTGCCAGCAGCGATAATGGAGGGACAGATGGCTACACCTTC	CASSDNGGTDGYTF
TRBV2	TRBD1	TRBJ2-1	few	TGTGCCAGCAGCTTGGACAGGGGGCACGATGAGCAGTTCTTC	CASSLDRGHDEQFF
TRBV9	.	TRBJ2-5	once	TGTGCCAGCAGCGTAGGCGCTTTGGAGGGGGCGTCCGAAGAGACCCAGTACTTC	CASSVGALEGASEETQYF
TRBV30	.	TRBJ1-5	.	TGTGCCTGGAGTGTGGCGGACAGCCGGACGCAGCCCCAGCATTTT	CAWSVADSRTQPQHF
TRBV7-6	.	TRBJ2-5	.	TGTGCCAGCAGCCAAATCGGGGAGACCCAGTACTTC	CASSQIGETQYF
TRBV11-2	TRBD2	TRBJ2-7	.	TGTGCCAGCAGTTTACCAGCGGGGGCGAGGTACGAGCAGTACTTC	CASSLPAGARYEQYF
TRBV5-6	TRBD2	TRBJ2-5	.	TGTGCCAGCAGTCTATTGGGCAGGGAGGGAGAGACCCAGTACTTC	CASSLLGREGETQYF
TRBV4-1	TRBD1	TRBJ2-1	.	TGCGCCAGCAGCCAAGATCAGGGGGCGGGGTGGAATGAGCAGTTCTTC	CASSQDQGAGWNEQFF
TRBV11-2	TRBD1	TRBJ1-3	.	TGTGCCAGCAGCGACAGGGATAGGTCTGGAAACACCATATATTTT	CASSDRDRSGNTIYF
TRBV6-5	.	TRBJ1-2	few	TGTGCCAGCAGCTTCGGGGGGGCGAACGGCTACACCTTC	CASSFGGANGYTF
TRBV5-4	.	TRBJ1-4	.	TGTGCCAGCAGCAGACAGCTATCGAATGAAAAACTGTTTTTT	CASSRQLSNEKLFF
TRBV7-9	TRBD2	TRBJ2-2	.	TGTGCCAGCAGCCGAGGGGGTAGCGGGAGTGCCGGGGAGCTGTTTTTT	CASSRGGSGSAGELFF
TRBV6-5	TRBD2	TRBJ2-7	.	TGTGCCAGCAGTTATTCACTAGCGGGGTCCTACGAGCAGTACTTC	CASSYSLAGSYEQYF
TRBV7-9	.	TRBJ2-4	.	TGTGCCAGCAGCTCACCAACTATCGACGCCCGCAAAAACATTCAGTACTTC	CASSSPTIDARKNIQYF
TRBV6-5	.	TRBJ2-7	once	TGTGCCAGCAGTCTCCCGGGAACCGGGCCGTTTGAGCAGTACTTC	CASSLPGTGPFEQYF
TRBV6-6	TRBD1	TRBJ1-1	few	TGTGCCAGCAGTGGACAGGGGGACACTGAAGCTTTCTTT	CASSGQGDTEAFF
TRBV7-9	.	TRBJ1-4	.	TGTGCCAGCAGCTCCCGACAGACTAATGAAAAACTGTTTTTT	CASSSRQTNEKLFF
TRBV28	TRBD1	TRBJ2-5	.	TGTGCCAGCAGTGTCCCCGGGACAGGGGCGGGGACCCAGTACTTC	CASSVPGTGAGTQYF
TRBV7-9	TRBD1	TRBJ2-3	.	TGTGCCAGCAGCTTAGGGTCGGGACAGGGCAGCACAGATACGCAGTATTTT	CASSLGSGQGSTDTQYF
TRBV28	.	TRBJ1-2	.	TGTGCCAGCAGTTTGGTTTCGGACTATGGCTACACCTTC	CASSLVSDYGYTF
TRBV5-5	.	TRBJ2-6	.	TGTGCCAGCAGCCAACAGTTCTCTGGGGCCAACGTCCTGACTTTC	CASSQQFSGANVLTF
TRBV7-2	.	TRBJ1-6	.	TGTGCCAGCAGCTTAGCGCCGGGAGGAGGTTCACCCCTCCACTTT	CASSLAPGGGSPLHF
TRBV10-3	.	TRBJ2-2	.	TGTGCCATCAGTGAGTCGGGAGAGAACACCGGGGAGCTGTTTTTT	CAISESGENTGELFF
TRBV6-1	TRBD1	TRBJ1-5	.	TGTGCCAGCAGACTTGGACAGGCCGATCAGCCCCAGCATTTT	CASRLGQADQPQHF
TRBV5-6	TRBD1	TRBJ2-5	.	TGTGCCAGCAGTTGGGACAGGGGGCGCCAGGAGACCCAGTACTTC	CASSWDRGRQETQYF